This TCR beta chain appears in the sequencing data of a study of persistence of HIV-infected CD4 T cells. Study observations and caveats: Rare CMV-responding cells carrying HIV-1 proviruses were not analyzed separately for TCR. CMV- and Gag-responding cells had lower TCRbeta richness than CD3/CD28-responding cells. Degenerate expanded CDR3beta sequences were enriched among CMV- and Gag-responding cells.

Cells were stimulated with CMV-infected fibroblast lysates at 8 to 10 ug/mL. Sorting of responding CD4+ T cells relied on upregulated CD40 ligand together with CD69. Points on this clone: Its antigen is undetermined. Other DNA sequences of this sample code for an identical CDR3.

V was trimmed by 3 bases and J by 1 base, leaving 9 bases between them. The V gene's germline CDR1 is GTSNPN and CDR2 SVGIG (reference sequence). This CDR3 spans 13 amino acids. The libraries were made with immunoSEQ version 4 in survey mode. The repertoire was sequenced with immunoSEQ multiplex PCR; TCRdb's copy has only in-frame clones and lacks some. The data hold about 7,000 clones, with about four fifths observed a single time. The sequencing here drew on CD4+ T cells sorted from PBMCs after roughly 18-hour stimulation, taken from a patient who received antiretroviral therapy. This clonotype originated in an adult woman with HIV who was CMV-seropositive. The chain has TRBV30 and TRBJ1-1; perhaps TRBD1 as D (5 bases). Here the CDR3 DNA reads TGTGCCTGGAGGCAGGGCCAGAACACTGAAGCTTTCTTT. Translated: CAWRQGQNTEAFF.